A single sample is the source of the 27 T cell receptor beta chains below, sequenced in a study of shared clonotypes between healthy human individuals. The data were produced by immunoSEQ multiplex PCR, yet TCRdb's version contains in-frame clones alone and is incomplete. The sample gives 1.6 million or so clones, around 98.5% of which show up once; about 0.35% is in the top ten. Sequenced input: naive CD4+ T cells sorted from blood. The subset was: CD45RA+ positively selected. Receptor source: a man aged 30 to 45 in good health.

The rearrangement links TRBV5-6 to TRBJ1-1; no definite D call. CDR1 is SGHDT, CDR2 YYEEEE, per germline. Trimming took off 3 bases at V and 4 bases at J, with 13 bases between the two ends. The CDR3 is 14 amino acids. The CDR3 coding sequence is TGTGCCAGCAGCTATGGAGGTTCGGTCACTGAAGCTTTCTTT. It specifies CASSYGGSVTEAFF. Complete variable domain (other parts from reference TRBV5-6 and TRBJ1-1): DAGVTQSPTHLIKTRGQQVTLRCSPKSGHDTVSWYQQALGQGPQFIFQYYEEEERQRGNFPDRFSGHQFPNYSSELNVNALLLGDSALYLCASSYGGSVTEAFFGQGTRLTVV.

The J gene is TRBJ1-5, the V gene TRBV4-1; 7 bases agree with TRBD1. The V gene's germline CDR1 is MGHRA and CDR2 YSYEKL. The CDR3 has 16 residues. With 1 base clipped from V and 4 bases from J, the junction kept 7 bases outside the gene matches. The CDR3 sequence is CASSQVATGPNQPQHF. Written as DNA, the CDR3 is TGCGCCAGCAGCCAAGTAGCGACAGGGCCGAATCAGCCCCAGCATTTT.

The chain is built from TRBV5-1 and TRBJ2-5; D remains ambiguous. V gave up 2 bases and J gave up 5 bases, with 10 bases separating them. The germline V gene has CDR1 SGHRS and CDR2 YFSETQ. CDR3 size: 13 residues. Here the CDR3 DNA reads TGCGCCAGCAGCTTCGACGTCCGGGAGACCCAGTACTTC. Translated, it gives CASSFDVRETQYF.

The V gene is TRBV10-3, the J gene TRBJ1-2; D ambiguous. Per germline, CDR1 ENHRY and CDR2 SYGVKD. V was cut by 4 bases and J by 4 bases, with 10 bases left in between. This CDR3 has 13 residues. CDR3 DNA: TGTGCCATCAGTGTAATGGATCCCTATGGCTACACCTTC. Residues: CAISVMDPYGYTF.

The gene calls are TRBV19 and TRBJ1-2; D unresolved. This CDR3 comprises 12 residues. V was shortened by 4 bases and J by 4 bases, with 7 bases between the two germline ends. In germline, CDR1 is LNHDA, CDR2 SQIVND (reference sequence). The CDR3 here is CASSSGFYGYTF. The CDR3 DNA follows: TGTGCCAGTAGTAGTGGCTTCTATGGCTACACCTTC.

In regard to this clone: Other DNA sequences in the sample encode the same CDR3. The CDR3 spells CASSVGLSGGYNEQFF. In DNA, the CDR3 is TGTGCCAGCAGCGTAGGACTAAGCGGGGGCTACAATGAGCAGTTCTTC. The rearrangement joins TRBV9 to TRBJ2-1, with TRBD2 matching over 8 bases. The CDR3 spans 16 residues. V was pared by 0 bases and J by 3 bases, with 5 bases of the junction left unmatched. CDR1 is SGDLS, CDR2 YYNGEE, per germline.

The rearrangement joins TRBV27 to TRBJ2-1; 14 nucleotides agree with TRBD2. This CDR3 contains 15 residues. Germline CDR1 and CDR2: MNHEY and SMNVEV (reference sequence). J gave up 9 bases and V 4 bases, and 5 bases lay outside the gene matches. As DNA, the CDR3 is TGTGCCAGCAGTTCCGGACTAGCGGGAGGAGGTGAGCAGTTCTTC. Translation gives CASSSGLAGGGEQFF.

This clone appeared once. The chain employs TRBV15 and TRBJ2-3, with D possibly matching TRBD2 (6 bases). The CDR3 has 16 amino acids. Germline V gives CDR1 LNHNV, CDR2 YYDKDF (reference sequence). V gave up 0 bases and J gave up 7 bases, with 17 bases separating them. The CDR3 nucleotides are TGTGCCACCAGCAGAGATTTGAGCGGGCTACTTAATACGCAGTATTTT. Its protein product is CATSRDLSGLLNTQYF.

The CDR3 loop is CASSPLTSGSHGELFF. The DNA for the CDR3 is TGTGCCAGCAGCCCCTTGACTAGCGGGAGTCACGGGGAGCTGTTTTTT. The chain combines TRBV9 with TRBJ2-2; 12 nucleotides line up with TRBD2. This CDR3 is 16 amino acids long. After removal of 4 bases from V and 7 bases from J, the junction contained 8 bases not matched to a gene. Germline lookup yields CDR1 SGDLS and CDR2 YYNGEE.

The CDR3 protein is CASSQDLHYNEQFF. The CDR3 bases are TGCGCCAGCAGCCAAGACCTCCACTACAATGAGCAGTTCTTC. The chain is built from TRBV4-3 and TRBJ2-1; no reliable D call. The germline CDR1 and CDR2 sequences are LGHNA and YSLEER. The CDR3 spans 14 residues. Trimming took 0 bases from V and 3 from J, leaving 6 bases between them.

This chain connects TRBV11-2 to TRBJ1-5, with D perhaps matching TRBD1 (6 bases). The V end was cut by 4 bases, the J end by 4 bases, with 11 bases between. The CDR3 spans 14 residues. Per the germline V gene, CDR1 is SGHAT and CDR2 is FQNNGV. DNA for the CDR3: TGTGCCAGCAGCTCCTTACAGGGAAATCAGCCCCAGCATTTT. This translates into CASSSLQGNQPQHF.

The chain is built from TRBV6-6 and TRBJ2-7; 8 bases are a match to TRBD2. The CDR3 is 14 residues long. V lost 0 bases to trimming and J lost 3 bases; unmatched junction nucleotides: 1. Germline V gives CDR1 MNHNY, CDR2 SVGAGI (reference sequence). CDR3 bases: TGTGCCAGCAGTTACTCGGGACTAGACTACGAGCAGTACTTC. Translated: CASSYSGLDYEQYF.

Written as DNA, the CDR3 is TGTGCCAGCAGCTTCCTTGGGACCCAGTACTTC. Translated, it gives CASSFLGTQYF. The chain carries TRBV7-6 and TRBJ2-5, with no clear D. Per germline, CDR1 SGHVS and CDR2 FNYEAQ. CDR3 length equals 11 residues. V was trimmed by 3 bases and J by 7 bases, leaving 6 bases between them.

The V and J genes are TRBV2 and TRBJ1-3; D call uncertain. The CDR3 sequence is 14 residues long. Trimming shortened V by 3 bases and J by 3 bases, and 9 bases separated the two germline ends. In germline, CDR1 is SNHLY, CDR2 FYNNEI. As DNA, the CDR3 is TGTGCCAGCAGTGACCAGAATTTTGGAAACACCATATATTTT. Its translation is CASSDQNFGNTIYF.

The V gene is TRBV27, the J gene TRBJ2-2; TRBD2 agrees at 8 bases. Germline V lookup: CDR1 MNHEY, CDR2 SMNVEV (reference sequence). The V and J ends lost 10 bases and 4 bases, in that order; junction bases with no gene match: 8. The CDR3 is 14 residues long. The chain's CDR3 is CATQRELGTGELFF. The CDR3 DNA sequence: TGTGCCACCCAGCGGGAGTTGGGCACCGGGGAGCTGTTTTTT.

CDR3 DNA: TGCGCCAGCAGCCCCCGCGGGGTCGGATACAATGAGCAGTTCTTC. Translating it yields CASSPRGVGYNEQFF. The rearrangement joins TRBV5-1 to TRBJ2-1; tentative D call: TRBD2 (6 bases). Deletions cut 4 bases from V and 4 bases from J, with 15 bases between. The CDR3 runs 15 residues. Germline CDR1 SGHRS, CDR2 YFSETQ.

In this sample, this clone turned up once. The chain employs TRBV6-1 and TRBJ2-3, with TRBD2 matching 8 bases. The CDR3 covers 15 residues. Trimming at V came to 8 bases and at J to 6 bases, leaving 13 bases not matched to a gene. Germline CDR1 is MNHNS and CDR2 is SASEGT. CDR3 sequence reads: CASSGLAGARDTQYF. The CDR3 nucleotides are TGTGCCAGCTCCGGTCTAGCGGGTGCCCGGGATACGCAGTATTTT.

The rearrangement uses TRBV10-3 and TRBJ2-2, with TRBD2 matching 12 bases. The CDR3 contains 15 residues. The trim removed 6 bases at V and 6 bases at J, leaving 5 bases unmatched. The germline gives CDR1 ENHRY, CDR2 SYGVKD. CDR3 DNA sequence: TGTGCCATCAGCTCGACTAGCGGGAGCCCCGGGGAGCTGTTTTTT. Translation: CAISSTSGSPGELFF.

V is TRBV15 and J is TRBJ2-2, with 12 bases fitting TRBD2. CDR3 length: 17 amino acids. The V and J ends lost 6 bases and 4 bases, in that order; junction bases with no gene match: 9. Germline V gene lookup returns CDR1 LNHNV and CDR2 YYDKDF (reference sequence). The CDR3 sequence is CATRAPGLAGVTGELFF. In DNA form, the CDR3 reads TGTGCCACCAGAGCCCCGGGACTAGCGGGTGTCACCGGGGAGCTGTTTTTT.

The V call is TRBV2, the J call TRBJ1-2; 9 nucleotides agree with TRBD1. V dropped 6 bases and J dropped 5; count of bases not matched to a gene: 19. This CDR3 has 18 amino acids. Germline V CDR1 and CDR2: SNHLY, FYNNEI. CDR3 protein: CASRGTGSGVGTGYGYTF. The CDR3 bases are TGTGCCAGCAGAGGGACAGGGAGCGGGGTGGGAACGGGGTATGGCTACACCTTC.

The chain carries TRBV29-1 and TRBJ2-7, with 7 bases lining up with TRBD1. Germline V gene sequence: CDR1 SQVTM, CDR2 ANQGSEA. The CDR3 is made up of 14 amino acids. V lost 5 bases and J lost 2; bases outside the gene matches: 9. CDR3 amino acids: CSVRPGQRPYEQYF. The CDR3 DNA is TGCAGCGTTCGACCGGGACAGAGGCCCTACGAGCAGTACTTC.

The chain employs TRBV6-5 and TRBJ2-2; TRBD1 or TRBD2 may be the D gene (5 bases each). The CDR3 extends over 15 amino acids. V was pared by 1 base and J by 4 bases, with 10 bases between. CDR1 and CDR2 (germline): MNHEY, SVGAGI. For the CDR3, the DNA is TGTGCCAGCAGTTACTGGGACGTAAGCACCGGGGAGCTGTTTTTT. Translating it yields CASSYWDVSTGELFF.

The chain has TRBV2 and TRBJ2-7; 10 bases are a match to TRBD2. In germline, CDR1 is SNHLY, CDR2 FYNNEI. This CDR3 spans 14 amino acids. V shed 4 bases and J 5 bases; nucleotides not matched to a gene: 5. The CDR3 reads CASSVAGGGDEQYF. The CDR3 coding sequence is TGTGCCAGCAGTGTAGCGGGAGGAGGCGACGAGCAGTACTTC.

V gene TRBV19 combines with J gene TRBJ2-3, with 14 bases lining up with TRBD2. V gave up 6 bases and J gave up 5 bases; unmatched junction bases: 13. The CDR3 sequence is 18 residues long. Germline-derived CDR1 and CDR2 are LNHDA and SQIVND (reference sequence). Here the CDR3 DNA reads TGTGCCAGTAGCACTTTTCCGGGACTAGCGGGAGCGGGAGATACGCAGTATTTT. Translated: CASSTFPGLAGAGDTQYF.

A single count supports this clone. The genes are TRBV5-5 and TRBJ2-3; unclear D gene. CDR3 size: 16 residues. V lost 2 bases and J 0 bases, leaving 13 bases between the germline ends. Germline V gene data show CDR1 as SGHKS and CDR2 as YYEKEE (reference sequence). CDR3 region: CASSLPGRFSTDTQYF. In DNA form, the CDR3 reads TGTGCCAGCAGCTTACCCGGACGGTTTAGCACAGATACGCAGTATTTT.

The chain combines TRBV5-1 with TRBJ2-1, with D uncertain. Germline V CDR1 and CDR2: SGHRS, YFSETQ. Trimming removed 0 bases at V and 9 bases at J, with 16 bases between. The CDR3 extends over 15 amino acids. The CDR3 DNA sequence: TGCGCCAGCAGCTTGGTCCGATTGGGTTCGGGTGAGCAGTTCTTC. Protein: CASSLVRLGSGEQFF.

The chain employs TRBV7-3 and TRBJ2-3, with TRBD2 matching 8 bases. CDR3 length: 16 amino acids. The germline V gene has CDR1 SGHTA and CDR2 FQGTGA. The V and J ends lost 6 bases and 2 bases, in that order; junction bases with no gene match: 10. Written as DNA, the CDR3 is TGTGCCAGCAGTTCCTATAGCGGGGTTACCACAGATACGCAGTATTTT. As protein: CASSSYSGVTTDTQYF.